This TCR beta chain was identified during a study of monozygotic twins with inflammatory bowel disease. The CDR3 loop spans 13 amino acids. CDR1 is SEHNR, CDR2 FQNEAQ, per germline (reference sequence). Blood samples of around 2.5 ml were drawn from every donor. cDNA for each sample came from eight separate reactions. Using TCRalpha and TCRbeta cDNA, the researchers carried out two nested PCRs that lasted roughly 16 and 10 cycles. TCRdb reanalyzed the 5' RACE reads and collapses them to one entry per CDR3 protein, without DNA. There are approximately 420,000 distinct CDR3 sequences in the sample, with about 2.3% held by the top ten.

The origin of this receptor is a human donor with ulcerative colitis or Crohn's disease, or a healthy co-twin of an affected twin (not recorded which). Sequencing was done on a sample of blood. The rearrangement joins TRBV7-9 to TRBJ2-1; TCRdb designates TRBD1, a call that cannot be tested without DNA. This chain's CDR3 is CASSNQQGIEQFF.